This is a list of T cell receptor beta chains from one sample in a study of T cell responses to AZD1222 COVID-19 vaccine. TCRdb's copy holds only in-frame clones and misses some; the assay was immunoSEQ multiplex PCR. The sample consists of roughly 170,000 clones, about 86% of them appearing once. Sequenced material: peripheral blood, taken on day 0 of AZD1222 vaccination. Receptors were obtained from an adult in good health. The CDR3 runs from the conserved cysteine through the conserved F or W. The D gene is left open where the match is weak. Expanded clones are given a class, and other clones once, few, many or no size at all.

d_gene: -
abundance: -
v_gene: TRBV29-1
j_gene: TRBJ1-1
CDR3nt: TGCAGCGTTGTAGCAGGAGACACTGAAGCTTTCTTT
CDR3aa: CSVVAGDTEAFF

d_gene: -
abundance: -
v_gene: TRBV10-3
j_gene: TRBJ1-6
CDR3nt: TGTGCCATCAGTGGGGGGGGGAATTATTCACCCCTCCACTTT
CDR3aa: CAISGGGNYSPLHF

d_gene: -
abundance: -
v_gene: TRBV6-2/TRBV6-3
j_gene: TRBJ1-2
CDR3nt: TGTGCCAGCAGTGCCCCCATGAAGGGCCCTAACTATGGCTACACCTTC
CDR3aa: CASSAPMKGPNYGYTF

d_gene: TRBD1
abundance: -
v_gene: TRBV6-2/TRBV6-3
j_gene: TRBJ2-1
CDR3nt: TGTGCCAGCAGTTACCCTACCGGGACAGGCGGGAATCCAGGCTACAATGAGCAGTTCTTC
CDR3aa: CASSYPTGTGGNPGYNEQFF

d_gene: -
abundance: few
v_gene: TRBV2
j_gene: TRBJ1-6
CDR3nt: TGTGCCAGCAGTGAAATGACCCGGACACCCCTCCACTTT
CDR3aa: CASSEMTRTPLHF

d_gene: TRBD1
abundance: -
v_gene: TRBV7-9
j_gene: TRBJ1-4
CDR3nt: TGTGCCAGCAGCGCCCGGACAGGAACTAATGAAAAACTGTTTTTT
CDR3aa: CASSARTGTNEKLFF

d_gene: TRBD2
abundance: -
v_gene: TRBV7-6
j_gene: TRBJ2-1
CDR3nt: TGTGCCAGCAGCCGATTAGCGGGGGCGAGAGCGAGCTCCTACAATGAGCAGTTCTTC
CDR3aa: CASSRLAGARASSYNEQFF

d_gene: -
abundance: -
v_gene: TRBV9
j_gene: TRBJ2-1
CDR3nt: TGTGCCAGCAGCGTAGGAGATGAGCAGTTCTTC
CDR3aa: CASSVGDEQFF

d_gene: TRBD1
abundance: -
v_gene: TRBV3-1/TRBV3-2
j_gene: TRBJ1-1
CDR3nt: TGTGCCAGCAGCCAAAACCAACAGGGGAGGGGACGAGCTTTCTTT
CDR3aa: CASSQNQQGRGRAFF

d_gene: -
abundance: -
v_gene: TRBV6-6
j_gene: TRBJ2-1
CDR3nt: TGTGCCAGCGGCCTGACGAATGAGCAGTTCTTC
CDR3aa: CASGLTNEQFF

d_gene: TRBD1
abundance: -
v_gene: TRBV19
j_gene: TRBJ1-5
CDR3nt: TGTGCCGGTAGGACAGGGCAGAGCAATCAGCCCCAGCATTTT
CDR3aa: CAGRTGQSNQPQHF

d_gene: TRBD2
abundance: -
v_gene: TRBV4-3
j_gene: TRBJ2-2
CDR3nt: TGCGCCAGCAGCCAAGAGGGGGGGACGTACACCGGGGAGCTGTTTTTT
CDR3aa: CASSQEGGTYTGELFF

d_gene: TRBD2
abundance: -
v_gene: TRBV2
j_gene: TRBJ2-1
CDR3nt: TGTGCCAGCAGAAACCCCGGGCTAGCGGGGACCGACAATGAGCAGTTCTTC
CDR3aa: CASRNPGLAGTDNEQFF

d_gene: -
abundance: -
v_gene: TRBV19
j_gene: TRBJ1-3
CDR3nt: TGTGCCAGTACCGAATTACAGAGCTCTGGAAACACCATATATTTT
CDR3aa: CASTELQSSGNTIYF

d_gene: -
abundance: -
v_gene: TRBV9
j_gene: TRBJ1-6
CDR3nt: TGTGCCAGCAGCGTCCTGGGACGGGACGATTCACCCCTCCACTTT
CDR3aa: CASSVLGRDDSPLHF

d_gene: -
abundance: -
v_gene: TRBV7-2
j_gene: TRBJ1-2
CDR3nt: TGTGCCAGCAGCTTAAGTGGGGGGGATGGCTACACCTTC
CDR3aa: CASSLSGGDGYTF

d_gene: -
abundance: -
v_gene: TRBV4-3
j_gene: TRBJ2-5
CDR3nt: TGCGCCAGCAGCCAAGGGGCGACTGGGGGTCGCCAAGAGACCCAGTACTTC
CDR3aa: CASSQGATGGRQETQYF

d_gene: -
abundance: few
v_gene: TRBV2
j_gene: TRBJ1-4
CDR3nt: TGTGCCAGCAATATGGGACGGGGGGTAGCTAATGAAAAACTGTTTTTT
CDR3aa: CASNMGRGVANEKLFF

d_gene: -
abundance: -
v_gene: TRBV28
j_gene: TRBJ1-4
CDR3nt: TGTGCCAGTCAGACAGCAACTAATGAAAAACTGTTTTTT
CDR3aa: CASQTATNEKLFF

d_gene: -
abundance: -
v_gene: TRBV6-5
j_gene: TRBJ1-2
CDR3nt: TGTGCCAGCAGTTACTCACCGACAGCTACCTATGGCTACACCTTC
CDR3aa: CASSYSPTATYGYTF

d_gene: TRBD1
abundance: -
v_gene: TRBV13
j_gene: TRBJ1-1
CDR3nt: TGTGCCAGCAGCCGACAGGGCGGCACTGAAGCTTTCTTT
CDR3aa: CASSRQGGTEAFF

d_gene: -
abundance: -
v_gene: TRBV30
j_gene: TRBJ1-1
CDR3nt: TGTGCCTGGAGTGTACGGGGGGGCCGGGGAACTGAAGCTTTCTTT
CDR3aa: CAWSVRGGRGTEAFF

d_gene: -
abundance: -
v_gene: TRBV11-2
j_gene: TRBJ1-2
CDR3nt: TGTGCCAGCAGCCTAACGCGATCTACAGCGACCTCTATGGTTGGCTACACCTTC
CDR3aa: CASSLTRSTATSMVGYTF

d_gene: TRBD1
abundance: -
v_gene: TRBV18
j_gene: TRBJ1-1
CDR3nt: TGTGCCAGCTCACTCTCTCGACACGGGACAGACGAAGCTTTCTTT
CDR3aa: CASSLSRHGTDEAFF

d_gene: -
abundance: -
v_gene: TRBV4-1
j_gene: TRBJ1-5
CDR3nt: TGCGCCAGCAGCCAAGGGGGCCCATTTCTTAATCAGCCCCAGCATTTT
CDR3aa: CASSQGGPFLNQPQHF

d_gene: -
abundance: -
v_gene: TRBV19
j_gene: TRBJ2-7
CDR3nt: TGTGCCAGTAGTCTCCAGAGGGTGGGCGGCTACGAGCAGTACTTC
CDR3aa: CASSLQRVGGYEQYF

d_gene: -
abundance: -
v_gene: TRBV7-8
j_gene: TRBJ2-3
CDR3nt: TGTGCCAGCAGCTTAGGGGTCACTCTCCCCGCAGATACGCAGTATTTT
CDR3aa: CASSLGVTLPADTQYF

d_gene: -
abundance: few
v_gene: TRBV7-8
j_gene: TRBJ1-1
CDR3nt: TGTGCCAGCAGCTCACAACTCGCTCGGGTCACTGAAGCTTTCTTT
CDR3aa: CASSSQLARVTEAFF

d_gene: -
abundance: few
v_gene: TRBV5-8
j_gene: TRBJ1-3
CDR3nt: TGTGCCAGCAGCTTGGTACAGTTCTCTGGAAACACCATATATTTT
CDR3aa: CASSLVQFSGNTIYF

d_gene: -
abundance: -
v_gene: TRBV6-6
j_gene: TRBJ1-4
CDR3nt: TGTGCCAGCAGTTACCCTTCAAGGGCTGGTGAAAAACTGTTTTTT
CDR3aa: CASSYPSRAGEKLFF

d_gene: -
abundance: -
v_gene: TRBV29-1
j_gene: TRBJ2-7
CDR3nt: TGCAGCGCCCAAATCGGCCCAGAACCCTACGAGCAGTACTTC
CDR3aa: CSAQIGPEPYEQYF